This T cell receptor (beta chain) is drawn from a study of T cell responses to AZD1222 COVID-19 vaccine. Study results and limitations: White British people made up most donors, females outnumbered males, and clonal diversity was possibly underestimated.

It was second doses at about 4 or about 12 weeks that were pooled. Only in-frame clones appear in the TCRdb table, and some are missing; sequencing was by immunoSEQ multiplex PCR. The repertoire has about 150,000 clones, under 95% of them found once; the top ten carry 1.9%. The CDR3 extends over 13 amino acids. Germline CDR1 LGHNA, CDR2 YNFKEQ. The V end lost 0 bases, the J end lost 0 bases, and 2 bases lay between the germline ends. About this clone: Its antigen remains unknown.

This chain connects TRBV4-2 to TRBJ1-2; no clear D. Sequences were derived from peripheral blood, sampled 28 days after the second AZD1222 dose. This clonotype was obtained from an adult who received the AZD1222 COVID-19 vaccine. The DNA for the CDR3 is TGTGCCAGCAGCCAAGACTCTAACTATGGCTACACCTTC. It translates to CASSQDSNYGYTF.